One sample yielded the 11 T cell receptor beta chains listed below, sequenced in a study of blood T cell repertoires in COVID-19. TCRdb's copy holds only in-frame clones and misses some; the assay was immunoSEQ multiplex PCR. The repertoire holds 110,000 or so clones, with over 80% as singletons. Sequencing was performed on peripheral blood. All receptors come from a woman aged 70-85 years with acute or convalescent COVID-19.

J is TRBJ2-7 and V is TRBV7-9, with 10 bases that match TRBD1. CDR3 length: 12 residues. Germline CDR1 SEHNR, CDR2 FQNEAQ (reference sequence). Trimming removed 5 bases from V and 10 bases from J; junction bases left unmatched: 5. CDR3 nucleotides: TGTGCCAGCAGCCCGGGGGACAGGGGACAGTACTTC. This gives the protein CASSPGDRGQYF.

This clone has more than one count but fewer than ten. The genes are TRBV6-5 and TRBJ1-1; D perhaps matches TRBD1 (5 bases). The CDR3 spans 15 residues. V lost 2 bases, J lost 1 base, and 11 bases lay in between. Germline loops: CDR1 MNHEY, CDR2 SVGAGI. The CDR3 region has the DNA TGTGCCAGCAGTTACAACAGGATTCGGAACACTGAAGCTTTCTTT. Its protein is CASSYNRIRNTEAFF.

The chain has TRBV7-8 and TRBJ1-3, with 9 bases aligning to TRBD1. V was clipped by 5 bases and J by 2 bases; unmatched bases: 10. CDR1 is SGHVS, CDR2 FQNEAQ, per germline. The CDR3 has 17 residues. Here the CDR3 DNA reads TGTGCCAGCAGCCGGTCGTTTGGGGACAGGGCTGGAAACACCATATATTTT. Protein product: CASSRSFGDRAGNTIYF.

The V gene is TRBV7-2, the J gene TRBJ2-5, with 7 bases matching TRBD2. J gave up 2 bases and V 1 base, and 7 bases lay outside the gene matches. The V gene's germline CDR1 is SGHTA and CDR2 FQGNSA. This CDR3 has 16 residues. In DNA, the CDR3 is TGTGCCAGCAGCTTAGGCGGCGGGGGAAATCAAGAGACCCAGTACTTC. Protein sequence: CASSLGGGGNQETQYF.

This chain uses TRBV9 with TRBJ2-1, with D tentatively TRBD2 (6 bases). This CDR3 region has 17 residues. Germline V gives CDR1 SGDLS, CDR2 YYNGEE. V dropped 0 bases and J dropped 8 bases, with 21 bases sitting between them. CDR3 in DNA: TGTGCCAGCAGCGTAGGCGTAGGGGACTTCGACCTCGATGAGCAGTTCTTC. This gives the protein CASSVGVGDFDLDEQFF.

The rearrangement uses TRBV11-3 and TRBJ2-2; D not resolved. V lost 1 base to trimming and J lost 4 bases, with 4 bases between them. The CDR3 sequence is 13 residues long. Germline CDR1 SGHNT, CDR2 YENEEA. CDR3 region: CASSLVSTGELFF. The CDR3 DNA is TGTGCCAGCAGCTTAGTGAGCACCGGGGAGCTGTTTTTT.

In DNA form, the CDR3 reads TGTGCCAGCTCACCACCAGCGACCCCGGCGGGCAATGAGCAGTTCTTC. This gives the protein CASSPPATPAGNEQFF. The chain has TRBV18 and TRBJ2-1, with a possible D match to TRBD2 (5 bases). From germline, CDR1 is KGHSH and CDR2 LQKENI. The CDR3 runs to 16 residues. The V gene lost 0 bases and the J gene lost 6 bases, with 15 bases spanning the gap. The variable domain in full, with the rest retrieved from reference TRBV18 and TRBJ2-1, is NAGVMQNPRHLVRRRGQEARLRCSPMKGHSHVYWYRQLPEEGLKFMVYLQKENIIDESGMPKERFSAEFPKEGPSILRIQQVVRGDSAAYFCASSPPATPAGNEQFFGPGTRLTVL.

The chain has TRBV19 and TRBJ2-1; TRBD2 aligns across 10 bases. From germline, CDR1 is LNHDA and CDR2 SQIVND (reference sequence). V was pared by 8 bases and J by 8 bases, with 12 bases of the junction left unmatched. The CDR3 sequence is 15 residues long. CDR3 in DNA: TGTGCCAGTGGTCACCACCAGCGGGAGGGAGATGAGCAGTTCTTC. Translated, it gives CASGHHQREGDEQFF.

V is TRBV19 and J is TRBJ1-5; 7 bases are shared with TRBD1. Trimming took 2 bases from V and 1 from J; bases not matched to a gene: 5. The CDR3 has 16 residues. Germline CDR1 reads LNHDA; CDR2 reads SQIVND (reference sequence). The CDR3 DNA follows: TGTGCCAGTAGTATAAGGTCAGGGGGGAGCAATCAGCCCCAGCATTTT. Translated, it gives CASSIRSGGSNQPQHF.

The chain recombines TRBV5-3 with TRBJ1-5, with a tentative D call TRBD1 (5 bases). TRBV5-3 is designated an ORF whose function remains uncertain. The CDR3 has 14 amino acids. V was shortened by 0 bases and J by 7 bases, with 11 bases between the two germline ends. In DNA form, the CDR3 reads TGTGCCAGAAGCTTGGCCTCAGGGCGACAGCCCCAGCATTTT. Translating it yields CARSLASGRQPQHF.

The genes are TRBV7-2 and TRBJ2-5; D might be TRBD2 (6 bases). V dropped 5 bases and J dropped 5 bases, with 18 bases sitting between them. The V gene's germline CDR1 is SGHTA and CDR2 FQGNSA. This CDR3 has 15 residues. CDR3 loop: CASSPSPRAGETQYF. The CDR3, as DNA: TGTGCCAGCAGCCCCAGTCCAAGGGCGGGGGAGACCCAGTACTTC.